One T cell receptor beta chain is described in this entry. Its recognized antigen is unknown. Per-base qualities were not stored, and no clone one base away is much larger. Taken with the paper, the label for time point translates to: about 28 days (+/-7) after the second vaccine dose. AZD1222 recipients given second doses at about 4 weeks or at about 12 weeks were pooled, since spike-specific TCR depth and breadth were not found to differ between the two schedules. The vaccinee samples were drawn from two UK trials, COV001 and COV002, one of which was a single-blind randomized controlled phase 2/3 trial testing AZD1222 (ChAdOx1 nCoV-19) in healthy adults. Trial participant PBMC samples were collected at day 0 and day 28 after the second dose for TCRbeta chain sequencing. The data were taken from a study of T cell responses to AZD1222 COVID-19 vaccine (dated by TCRdb to the early 2020s). At the level of the whole study: A total of 230 or so trial participants underwent TCR sequencing, of whom about 210 received two doses of AZD1222 and about 26 received two doses of the MenACWY control vaccine. Trial participants were enrolled into age subgroups of 18-55, 56-69 and 70-plus years, which contained around 150, 29 and 61 TCR-sequenced participants, respectively.

According to the germline V gene, CDR1 reads MDHEN and CDR2 reads SYDVKM. V is trimmed back by 4 bases and J by 7 bases, and the junction contains 6 bases that no gene match accounts for. The CDR3 has 15 amino acids, counting the end cysteine and phenylalanine. The kept DNA is CDR3 alone, 45 bases in frame from the first base. Study-wide conclusions, independent of this receptor: Conclusions about previously exposed vaccinees were limited because only a handful of AZD1222 recipients were SARS-CoV-2 seropositive at baseline. Participants were mostly white British, with more females than males. The authors suggested clonal diversity may have been underestimated. Because no day 14 peak-response samples were available, the repertoires could be characterized only after the peak T cell response. Reportedly, close to half of the unique spike-specific TCRs recognized epitopes lying outside the regions that are mutated in the B.1.351 and B.1.1.7 variants. CD4 TCRs associated with the vaccine covered the entire spike protein, and the dominant responses were in regions 160-218 and 743-854. In the small 56-69-year group, the increase in depth fell short of significance, most likely because of low power. Spike-specific TCR breadth and depth rose significantly after two AZD1222 doses compared with day 0 and with MenACWY recipients.

The CDR3 regions of human TCRbeta chains were subjected to immunosequencing. The original methods were these. TCRs in the repertoires were compared against a reference library of SARS-CoV-2-specific TCRs that had been generated with the MIRA antigen-specificity platform. Breadth meant the fraction of unique TCRs that were SARS-CoV-2-associated, whereas depth meant the fraction of total T cells that were SARS-CoV-2-associated. Each spike-specific TCR was assigned to its reactive spike region and to a CD4 or CD8 class using the MIRA data. Log10-transformed breadth and depth values were compared by one-way ANOVA with Sidak's multiple comparisons tests. The source is immuneACCESS, and TCRdb retained only in-frame sequences with V and J called. Part of the clones is not carried over; for the studies checked, unresolved V genes explain less than half of this, and the remainder is unexplained. Clone size and V and J calls were adopted from that table, with D and trimming inferred from the DNA. Across this sample there are around 78,000 clones, with 85% to 90% seen only once. Together, the top ten hold 1.2% to 1.5% of the sample.

Source: peripheral blood, taken 28 days after the second AZD1222 dose. The receptor was isolated from an adult who received the AZD1222 COVID-19 vaccine. The sequence is built from TRBV28 and TRBJ1-4, with TRBD1 identical over 10 junction bases. CDR3 region: CASSSTGGATEKLFF. The nucleotide sequence reads TGTGCCAGCAGTTCGACAGGGGGCGCTACTGAAAAACTGTTTTTT.